The clone carrying this T cell receptor beta chain was recorded a few times. Its antigen is currently unknown. The sample belongs to a study of T cells after yellow fever vaccination. At the level of the study: SMART-Seq v4 Ultra Low Input served to prepare low-cell-number fractions.

The CDR3 is made up of 13 amino acids. Germline V CDR1 and CDR2: SGHTS, YDEGEE. Trimming shortened V by 4 bases and J by 9 bases, and 14 bases separated the two germline ends. Overall study findings and caveats: Weaker, the secondary response peaked sooner, at day 5 versus 15. Abundant contaminating clonotypes from the bulk population could appear in FACS-sorted repertoires. Subsequent to the booster, the majority of primary-vaccination clones reappeared (roughly 97% CD4, more than 70% CD8).

TCRdb processed the 5' RACE reads anew with MiXCR; each CDR3 protein has one entry. The sample includes about 500,000 distinct CDR3 sequences, roughly a sixth seen only once; the top ten take 17%. The V gene is TRBV5-8, the J gene TRBJ2-1, with a tentative D call TRBD2 (5 bases). The clonotype originates from a man aged 18 to 30 who received the YFV17D yellow fever vaccine. The sample in question was PBMCs, obtained about 5 days after the first yellow fever vaccination. CDR3 DNA sequence: TGTGCCAGCAGCCGAGGGCTAGCTGCTGAGCAGTTCTTC. Translation gives CASSRGLAAEQFF.